What follows are 24 T cell receptor beta chains derived from one specimen sequenced in a study of early T cells in non-severe SARS-CoV-2 infection. TCRdb re-analysed the 5' RACE reads in MiXCR, keeping a single row per CDR3 protein. The table records about 59,000 distinct CDR3 sequences, approximately 13% of them present only once. Source: whole blood, taken at baseline. These receptors originate from an adult who was a healthcare worker with PCR-confirmed SARS-CoV-2 infection or an uninfected control (not recorded which).

This clonotype was seen many times. The V call is TRBV19, the J call TRBJ2-1; D remains ambiguous. Germline V gene lookup returns CDR1 LNHDA and CDR2 SQIVND (reference sequence). V lost 10 bases and J lost 2, with 12 bases in between. This CDR3 is built from 13 residues. For the CDR3, the DNA is TGTGCCACCCAAGAAAGTACCTACAATGAGCAGTTCTTC. Encoded protein: CATQESTYNEQFF.

A note on this clonotype: A read error may explain this, as a much larger clone is one base away. The chain uses TRBV7-2 and TRBJ2-4; TRBD2 is a possible D gene (5 bases). The CDR3 runs 17 residues. V was pared by 3 bases and J by 0 bases, with 15 bases between. Germline lookup yields CDR1 SGHTA and CDR2 FQGNSA. The CDR3 nucleotides are TGTGCCAGCAGCTTTAAGGACGGGAACAAAGCCAAAAACATTCAGTACTTC. Translating gives CASSFKDGNKAKNIQYF.

This sequence joins TRBV11-2 and TRBJ2-3, with D unresolved. The V and J ends lost 4 bases and 2 bases respectively, with 13 bases between them. The CDR3 consists of 15 residues. Germline CDR1 and CDR2: SGHAT and FQNNGV. CDR3 nucleotides: TGTGCCAGCAGCTCTTACGGAGCTTCCACAGATACGCAGTATTTT. The encoded protein is CASSSYGASTDTQYF.

This clonotype was counted only a few times. The chain is built from TRBV20-1 and TRBJ2-7; 9 bases align to TRBD2. Germline lookup yields CDR1 DFQATT and CDR2 SNEGSKA (reference sequence). V was clipped by 3 bases and J by 5 bases; unmatched bases: 5. The CDR3 runs 13 residues. The DNA of the CDR3 is TGCAGTGCTAGGGAGGGACTAGCAGACGAGCAGTACTTC. Encoded protein: CSAREGLADEQYF.

This clonotype was counted between two and nine times. The CDR3 loop reads CASSAGRGLADQFF. In DNA, the CDR3 is TGTGCCAGCAGTGCCGGGCGAGGACTAGCGGATCAGTTCTTC. The J gene is TRBJ2-1, the V gene TRBV25-1, with TRBD2 matching 10 bases. V lost 4 bases and J lost 13; bases outside the gene matches: 10. This CDR3 comprises 14 residues. Germline V CDR1 and CDR2: MGHDK, SYGVNS.

This clonotype was picked up many times. The J gene is TRBJ2-1, the V gene TRBV2, with D perhaps assigned TRBD1 or TRBD2 (7 bases each). The CDR3 has 13 amino acids. Germline lookup yields CDR1 SNHLY and CDR2 FYNNEI. Trimming removed 7 bases from V and 7 bases from J, with 14 bases in between. The CDR3 loop is CASTQGGGNEQFF. DNA of the CDR3: TGTGCCAGCACCCAGGGGGGAGGGAATGAGCAGTTCTTC.

This clonotype was seen only a few times. The chain is built from TRBV6-1 and TRBJ2-7, with D unresolved. The V gene lost 8 bases and the J gene lost 2 bases, with 10 bases spanning the gap. Germline V gene lookup returns CDR1 MNHNS and CDR2 SASEGT. There are 12 residues in the CDR3. The CDR3 DNA is TGTGCCAGCCGAGGACCGGCCTACGAGCAGTACTTC. Residues: CASRGPAYEQYF.

This clonotype has a handful of counts. The chain couples TRBV7-3 to TRBJ2-2; D remains ambiguous. V was cut by 6 bases and J by 6 bases, with 11 bases left in between. Germline lookup yields CDR1 SGHTA and CDR2 FQGTGA. CDR3 length equals 13 residues. CDR3 bases: TGTGCCAGCAGTTCCACCGCCGCCGGGGAGCTGTTTTTT. This codes for CASSSTAAGELFF.

The V gene is TRBV20-1, the J gene TRBJ2-7, with TRBD1 matching 8 bases. The CDR3 loop spans 13 amino acids. Germline CDR1 DFQATT, CDR2 SNEGSKA (reference sequence). The trim removed 6 bases at V and 2 bases at J, leaving 6 bases unmatched. The DNA for the CDR3 is TGCAGTGCGCGGACAGGGTATGCCTACGAGCAGTACTTC. It specifies CSARTGYAYEQYF.

This chain uses TRBV11-2 with TRBJ2-1, with D possibly called TRBD1 or TRBD2 (5 bases each). V lost 5 bases and J 4 bases, leaving 15 bases between the germline ends. In germline, CDR1 is SGHAT, CDR2 FQNNGV. The CDR3 runs to 15 residues. The CDR3 nucleotides are TGTGCCAGCAGCCCCGGGGCAGATCGTTACAATGAGCAGTTCTTC. It specifies CASSPGADRYNEQFF.

The rearrangement uses TRBV7-6 and TRBJ2-1; 8 bases map to TRBD2. The V segment lost 5 bases and the J segment 3 bases; nucleotides outside the gene matches: 12. CDR3 length equals 17 residues. Germline CDR1 is SGHVS and CDR2 is FNYEAQ. The CDR3 here is CASSLRDGRANYNEQFF. CDR3 in DNA: TGTGCCAGCAGCCTTCGGGACGGGAGGGCCAACTACAATGAGCAGTTCTTC.

This clonotype showed up many times. The chain couples TRBV6-6 to TRBJ2-1; no clear D gene. This CDR3 has 11 amino acids. Germline CDR1 MNHNY, CDR2 SVGAGI (reference sequence). V lost 5 bases and J lost 10, with 9 bases in between. The CDR3 DNA reads as TGTGCCAGCAGTCTGGCCCAAGAGCAGTTCTTC. Translation: CASSLAQEQFF.

In its sample, this clonotype was seen many times. This rearrangement joins TRBV5-1 to TRBJ1-3; D might be TRBD1 (5 bases). The V and J ends lost 2 bases and 0 bases respectively, with 9 bases between them. CDR1 is SGHRS, CDR2 YFSETQ, per germline. The CDR3 is 15 amino acids. The chain's CDR3 is CASSFGADSGNTIYF. CDR3 in DNA: TGCGCCAGCAGCTTTGGGGCTGACTCTGGAAACACCATATATTTT.

This clonotype was counted between two and nine times. The chain carries TRBV15 and TRBJ1-6; D unclear. The CDR3 contains 18 residues. The germline CDR1 and CDR2 sequences are LNHNV and YYDKDF (reference sequence). Trimming stripped 0 bases from V and 0 bases from J, with 12 bases between. The CDR3 here is CATSRDRRLSSYNSPLHF. The DNA for the CDR3 is TGTGCCACCAGCAGAGATCGGCGGTTGAGCTCCTATAATTCACCCCTCCACTTT.

The chain links TRBV15 to TRBJ2-5; D could derive from TRBD1 or TRBD2 (5 bases each). There are 16 residues in the CDR3. Germline V gene lookup returns CDR1 LNHNV and CDR2 YYDKDF (reference sequence). V shed 0 bases and J shed 5 bases, with 16 bases lying between them. CDR3 protein: CATSRDLPVGTETQYF. DNA for the CDR3: TGTGCCACCAGCAGAGATTTACCGGTTGGGACGGAGACCCAGTACTTC.

There are a few counts of this clonotype. The V call is TRBV27, the J call TRBJ2-7; TRBD1 might be the D (6 bases). Germline V CDR1 and CDR2: MNHEY, SMNVEV (reference sequence). The V and J ends lost 5 bases and 3 bases respectively, with 8 bases between them. The CDR3 runs to 12 residues. The CDR3 region has the DNA TGTGCCAGCAGTGACAGGCACTACGAGCAGTACTTC. This sequence encodes CASSDRHYEQYF.

This clonotype was recorded many times. The J gene is TRBJ2-3, the V gene TRBV4-1; no clear D. The germline V gene encodes CDR1 MGHRA and CDR2 YSYEKL. Trimming shortened V by 0 bases and J by 3 bases, and 7 bases separated the two germline ends. The CDR3 is made up of 14 amino acids. This CDR3 reads CASSQDTATDTQYF. CDR3 nucleotides: TGCGCCAGCAGCCAAGATACAGCGACAGATACGCAGTATTTT.

This clonotype was recorded at least ten times. The chain employs TRBV12-5 and TRBJ2-7; 7 bases fit TRBD1. This CDR3 spans 14 amino acids. The J segment lost 2 bases and the V segment lost 5 bases, leaving 6 bases of the junction unmatched. Germline CDR1 is LGHNT and CDR2 is FRNRAP. CDR3 sequence (DNA): TGTGCTAGTGGTATCCGGGACAGTACCTACGAGCAGTACTTC. Encoded protein: CASGIRDSTYEQYF.

There are a few counts of this clonotype. The chain links TRBV9 to TRBJ2-7; TRBD2 matches 7 bases. The V gene's germline CDR1 is SGDLS and CDR2 YYNGEE. The V and J ends lost 3 bases and 3 bases, in that order; junction bases with no gene match: 9. The CDR3 is made up of 15 amino acids. The DNA of the CDR3 is TGTGCCAGCAGCGGTGGAGCGGCGGGGGACTACGAGCAGTACTTC. It yields the protein CASSGGAAGDYEQYF.

The rearrangement uses TRBV10-1 and TRBJ2-5; tentatively, D is TRBD1 (7 bases). V was shortened by 0 bases and J by 5 bases, with 10 bases between the two germline ends. Germline CDR1 is WNHNN and CDR2 is SYGVQD (reference sequence). The CDR3 length is 14 residues. The CDR3, as DNA: TGCGCCAGCAGTGAGTCGGCAGGGGGGGAGACCCAGTACTTC. Its translation is CASSESAGGETQYF.

A few counts support this clonotype. The chain employs TRBV7-2 and TRBJ2-1; no reliable D call. V lost 5 bases, J lost 8 bases, and 7 bases lay in between. The CDR3 loop spans 11 amino acids. From germline, CDR1 is SGHTA and CDR2 FQGNSA. The DNA of the CDR3 is TGTGCCAGCAGCCAAGTTTATGAGCAGTTCTTC. Translating it yields CASSQVYEQFF. The entire variable domain, with the rest obtained from reference TRBV7-2 and TRBJ2-1, is as follows: GAGVSQSPSNKVTEKGKDVELRCDPISGHTALYWYRQSLGQGLEFLIYFQGNSAPDKSGLPSDRFSAERTGGSVSTLTIQRTQQEDSAVYLCASSQVYEQFFGPGTRLTVL.

This clonotype was observed a few times. The gene calls are TRBV7-9 and TRBJ2-7, with 8 bases fitting TRBD2. The CDR3 contains 13 residues. Germline V gene data show CDR1 as SEHNR and CDR2 as FQNEAQ (reference sequence). Germline trimming cut 5 bases from V and 6 bases from J; bases unmatched to any gene: 6. The chain's CDR3 is CASSPPGGAEQYF. The DNA of the CDR3 is TGTGCCAGCAGCCCCCCCGGGGGGGCCGAGCAGTACTTC.

V is TRBV7-9 and J is TRBJ2-5; 8 nucleotides match TRBD1. The CDR3 consists of 15 residues. V lost 6 bases to trimming and J lost 3 bases; unmatched junction nucleotides: 9. Germline values: CDR1 SEHNR, CDR2 FQNEAQ (reference sequence). In nucleotides, the CDR3 is TGTGCCAGCAGATTCCAGGGGGCTTCCAAAGAGACCCAGTACTTC. Protein: CASRFQGASKETQYF.

This clonotype is labeled as medium-sized. This chain joins TRBV7-6 and TRBJ2-5, with 14 bases that match TRBD2. After removal of 5 bases from V and 4 bases from J, the junction contained 3 bases not matched to a gene. This CDR3 spans 15 amino acids. Germline-derived CDR1 and CDR2 are SGHVS and FNYEAQ. CDR3 DNA sequence: TGTGCCAGCAGCGCCGGACTAGCGGGAGGAGAGACCCAGTACTTC. It translates to CASSAGLAGGETQYF.